This TCR beta chain originates from a study of OX40 agonist ivuxolimab in advanced cancers. Study observations and caveats: Low clonal expansion, among the lowest seen, marked partial responders at 0.1-3.0 mg/kg.

The CDR3 length is 16 residues. J gave up 4 bases and V 5 bases, and 6 bases lay outside the gene matches. Germline V gene lookup returns CDR1 SEHNR and CDR2 FQNEAQ (reference sequence). The assay was immunoSEQ multiplex PCR, and TCRdb's table has in-frame clones only and misses some. The sample lists about 81,000 clones; about 86% were seen once. Worth noting for this clone: Its target is unknown.

The source material was CD4+ or CD8+ T cells sorted from blood, sampled in a trial of the OX40 agonist ivuxolimab. J is TRBJ2-3 and V is TRBV7-9; TRBD2 aligns across 13 bases. This receptor was taken from an adult with an advanced solid tumor such as melanoma, head and neck, liver or kidney cancer. The CDR3 spells CASSAGLAGLADTQYF. The DNA for the CDR3 is TGTGCCAGCAGCGCGGGACTAGCGGGACTCGCAGATACGCAGTATTTT. Filled out from reference TRBV7-9 and TRBJ2-3, the complete variable domain reads DTGVSQNPRHKITKRGQNVTFRCDPISEHNRLYWYRQTLGQGPEFLTYFQNEAQLEKSRLLSDRFSAERPKGSFSTLEIQRTEQGDSAMYLCASSAGLAGLADTQYFGPGTRLTVL.